This is a list of T cell receptor beta chains from one sample in a study of early T cells in non-severe SARS-CoV-2 infection. TCRdb passed the 5' RACE reads through MiXCR, listing each CDR3 protein once. The sample records tens of thousands of distinct CDR3 sequences, 15% being singletons. The sequencing sample was made of whole blood. The receptor source for this set is an adult who was a healthcare worker with PCR-confirmed SARS-CoV-2 infection or an uninfected control (not recorded which). The CDR3 runs from the conserved cysteine through the conserved F or W. A D gene is named only where the DNA matches it firmly. Some rows mark clone size as missing; the rest say once, few, many or name a class of expanded clone.

TRBJ2-7,.,.,TRBV27,CASSLSTYQSSYEQYF,TGTGCCAGCAGTTTATCAACGTATCAGAGCTCCTACGAGCAGTACTTC
TRBJ1-6,.,few,TRBV30,CAWSTGYNSPLHF,TGTGCCTGGAGTACAGGGTACAATTCACCCCTCCATTTT
TRBJ2-3,.,.,TRBV7-2,CACSLYSSADTQYF,TGTGCCTGCAGCTTGTACAGCTCAGCGGATACGCAGTATTTT
TRBJ1-1,TRBD1,.,TRBV7-9,CASSLRTGAGTEAFF,TGTGCCAGCAGCTTACGGACAGGGGCAGGCACTGAAGCTTTCTTT
TRBJ1-1,.,few,TRBV5-4,CASSIKGQNTEAFF,TGTGCCAGCAGTATTAAGGGGCAGAACACTGAAGCTTTCTTT
TRBJ1-6,.,.,TRBV12-3/TRBV12-4,CASSRTNSPLHF,TGTGCCAGCAGCCGAACGAATTCACCCCTCCACTTT
TRBJ2-1,.,few,TRBV4-2,CASSQDDWGVSYNEQFF,TGTGCCAGCAGCCAAGATGATTGGGGAGTCTCCTACAATGAGCAGTTCTTC
TRBJ2-2,.,few,TRBV27,CASSLGTPPPGELFF,TGTGCCAGCAGTTTGGGGACCCCGCCGCCCGGGGAGCTGTTTTTT
TRBJ1-1,TRBD1,.,TRBV20-1,CSASLGTGGTEAFF,TGCAGTGCTAGTTTGGGGACAGGGGGCACTGAAGCTTTCTTT
TRBJ1-4,.,few,TRBV7-9,CASSFGNLDEKLFF,TGTGCCAGCAGCTTTGGGAATTTGGATGAAAAACTGTTTTTT
TRBJ2-1,TRBD2,.,TRBV29-1,CSVQPLAGFYNEQFF,TGCAGCGTCCAGCCTTTAGCGGGGTTCTACAATGAGCAGTTCTTC
TRBJ2-1,TRBD2,few,TRBV7-2,CASSIGLAGDNEQFF,TGTGCCAGCAGCATTGGACTAGCGGGAGACAATGAGCAGTTCTTC
TRBJ2-3,.,.,TRBV25-1,CASSESRTYTDTQYF,TGTGCCAGCAGTGAATCCAGGACTTATACAGATACGCAGTATTTT
TRBJ1-1,.,many,TRBV27,CASSPFRGLNTEAFF,TGTGCCAGCAGTCCCTTCAGGGGACTAAACACTGAAGCTTTCTTT
TRBJ2-7,TRBD1,few,TRBV6-2/TRBV6-3,CASSPSDRATPYEQYF,TGTGCCAGCAGTCCATCGGACAGGGCAACACCCTACGAGCAGTACTTC
TRBJ2-1,TRBD1,few,TRBV19,CASSWTGGYDEQFF,TGTGCCAGTAGCTGGACAGGGGGCTACGATGAGCAGTTCTTC
TRBJ2-7,.,few,TRBV6-2/TRBV6-3,CASTLMDHRYEQYF,TGTGCCAGCACCTTAATGGACCACCGATACGAGCAGTACTTC
TRBJ1-4,.,.,TRBV18,CASSQGATNEKLFF,TGTGCCAGCTCACAGGGAGCAACTAATGAAAAACTGTTTTTT
TRBJ2-7,.,.,TRBV10-3,CAISVNVSPYEQYF,TGTGCCATCAGTGTAAACGTGTCTCCTTACGAGCAGTACTTC
TRBJ2-7,.,.,TRBV24-1,CATSEVRGGEQYF,TGTGCCACCAGTGAGGTACGAGGAGGGGAGCAGTACTTC
TRBJ2-7,TRBD1,.,TRBV28,CASSGAGGAYEQYF,TGTGCCAGCAGTGGGGCAGGGGGCGCTTACGAGCAGTACTTC
TRBJ1-1,.,many,TRBV6-6,CASIHSGGRNTEAFF,TGTGCCAGCATTCACTCTGGCGGCCGAAACACTGAAGCTTTCTTT
TRBJ1-2,TRBD1,few,TRBV9,CASSVLPDRRSNYGYTF,TGTGCCAGCAGCGTACTCCCGGACAGGCGTTCTAACTATGGCTACACCTTC
TRBJ2-3,TRBD1,.,TRBV12-3/TRBV12-4,CASSETGVGTDTQYF,TGTGCCAGCAGTGAGACAGGGGTTGGCACAGATACGCAGTATTTT
TRBJ1-4,TRBD1,many,TRBV9,CASSSTGATNEKLFF,TGTGCCAGCAGCTCCACAGGGGCCACTAATGAAAAACTGTTTTTT
TRBJ2-1,.,few,TRBV3-1,CASSPRGMQRDEQFF,TGTGCCAGCAGCCCCCGGGGGATGCAGAGGGATGAGCAGTTCTTC
TRBJ1-2,.,few,TRBV28,CASSASVYGYTF,TGTGCCAGCAGTGCCTCCGTCTATGGCTACACCTTC
TRBJ2-6,TRBD2,few,TRBV6-2/TRBV6-3,CASSDERESEANVLTF,TGTGCCAGCAGTGACGAGCGGGAATCTGAGGCCAACGTCCTGACTTTC
TRBJ2-7,.,many,TRBV20-1,CSAGDTVEQYF,TGCAGTGCTGGGGACACCGTGGAGCAGTACTTC
TRBJ2-1,.,few,TRBV6-2/TRBV6-3,CASSPRTAEQFF,TGTGCCAGCAGCCCCCGGACGGCTGAGCAGTTCTTC
TRBJ1-3,.,.,TRBV7-9,CASSLTISGNTIYF,TGTGCCAGCAGCTTGACAATCTCTGGAAACACCATATATTTT
TRBJ1-1,.,many,TRBV29-1,CSVLLTANTEAFF,TGCAGCGTGTTGTTGACAGCAAACACTGAAGCTTTCTTT
TRBJ1-1,.,.,TRBV3-1,CASSQAGRNTEAFF,TGTGCCAGCAGCCAAGCAGGGAGGAACACTGAAGCTTTCTTT
TRBJ1-2,.,.,TRBV20-1,CSASPFIFRYGYTF,TGCAGTGCTAGTCCGTTTATTTTTAGGTATGGCTACACCTTC
TRBJ2-1,.,.,TRBV7-2,CASSLAVGSSYNEQFF,TGTGCCAGCAGCTTAGCGGTCGGGAGCTCCTACAATGAGCAGTTCTTC
TRBJ2-7,.,few,TRBV5-1,CASSLVGQDYEQYF,TGCGCCAGCAGCTTGGTAGGACAAGACTACGAGCAGTACTTC
TRBJ1-2,.,many,TRBV7-2,CASSLDTGNYGYTF,TGTGCCAGCAGCTTGGATACAGGGAACTATGGCTACACCTTC
TRBJ2-7,.,.,TRBV2,CASILDSEDYEQYF,TGTGCCAGCATTCTAGACAGTGAAGACTACGAGCAGTACTTC
TRBJ1-1,.,.,TRBV14,CASSQYRNTEAFF,TGTGCCAGCAGCCAGTACCGGAACACTGAAGCTTTCTTT
TRBJ1-2,TRBD1,few,TRBV7-8,CASSEDRGGDDYTF,TGTGCCAGCAGCGAGGACAGGGGAGGCGATGACTACACCTTC
TRBJ2-3,TRBD1,once,TRBV6-2/TRBV6-3,CASRQETGDQLTDTQYF,TGTGCCAGCAGGCAAGAGACAGGGGACCAACTCACAGATACGCAGTATTTT
TRBJ2-2,.,.,TRBV7-3,CASTFSHGAGELFF,TGTGCCAGCACCTTCTCCCACGGGGCCGGGGAGCTGTTTTTT
TRBJ2-7,TRBD1,.,TRBV27,CASSGDRLRYEQYF,TGTGCCAGCAGCGGGGACAGATTGAGGTACGAGCAGTACTTC
TRBJ2-4,.,.,TRBV7-8,CASSFLGQGGIYQYF,TGTGCCAGCAGCTTTTTAGGGCAGGGTGGGATCTACCAGTACTTC
TRBJ1-6,.,.,TRBV19,CASKAGNNSPLHF,TGTGCCAGTAAGGCAGGGAATAATTCACCCCTCCACTTT
TRBJ2-3,.,few,TRBV6-6,CASRSGDIPRTDTQYF,TGTGCCAGCAGGTCCGGGGACATTCCACGCACAGATACGCAGTATTTT
TRBJ2-2,.,.,TRBV5-1,CASSYGRLNTGELFF,TGCGCCAGCAGCTATGGACGGCTGAACACCGGGGAGCTGTTTTTT
TRBJ2-7,.,.,TRBV28,CASSRKGLEQYF,TGTGCCAGCAGTAGGAAGGGGCTCGAGCAGTACTTC
TRBJ2-7,.,.,TRBV7-9,CASSPNRVWYEQYF,TGTGCCAGCAGCCCTAACAGGGTTTGGTACGAGCAGTACTTC
TRBJ2-5,TRBD2,.,TRBV12-3/TRBV12-4,CASSGSGRALETQYF,TGTGCCAGCAGTGGTAGCGGGAGGGCCTTAGAGACCCAGTACTTC
TRBJ1-1,.,.,TRBV4-1,CASSQAGVTEAFF,TGCGCCAGCAGCCAAGCGGGGGTAACTGAAGCTTTCTTT
TRBJ2-1,.,few,TRBV6-5,CASSYSRQGSNEQFF,TGTGCCAGCAGTTACTCCAGGCAGGGTTCCAATGAGCAGTTCTTC
TRBJ1-1,.,few,TRBV14,CASIAGAGFLSVTEAFF,TGTGCCAGCATAGCAGGGGCAGGGTTTTTGTCGGTCACTGAAGCTTTCTTT
TRBJ2-7,.,.,TRBV6-2/TRBV6-3,CASRSRSYEQYF,TGTGCCAGCCGCTCTAGATCCTACGAGCAGTACTTC
TRBJ2-6,.,many,TRBV27,CASSLAPGGTGANVLTF,TGTGCCAGCAGTTTAGCCCCCGGGGGAACTGGGGCCAACGTCCTGACTTTC